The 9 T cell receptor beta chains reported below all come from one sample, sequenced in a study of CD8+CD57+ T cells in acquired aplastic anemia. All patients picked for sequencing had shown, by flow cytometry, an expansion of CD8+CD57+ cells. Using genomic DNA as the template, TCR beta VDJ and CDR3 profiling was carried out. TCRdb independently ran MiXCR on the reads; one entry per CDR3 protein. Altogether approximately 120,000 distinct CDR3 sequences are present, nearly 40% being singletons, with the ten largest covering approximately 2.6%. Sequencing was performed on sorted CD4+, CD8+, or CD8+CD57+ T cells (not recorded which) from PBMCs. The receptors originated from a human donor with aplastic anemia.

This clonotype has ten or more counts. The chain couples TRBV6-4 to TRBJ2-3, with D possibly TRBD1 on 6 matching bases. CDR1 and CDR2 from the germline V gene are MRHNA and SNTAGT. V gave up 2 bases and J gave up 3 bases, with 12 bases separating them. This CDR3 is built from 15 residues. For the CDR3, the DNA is TGTGCCAGCAGTGACGAGCAGGGGATAACAGATACGCAGTATTTT. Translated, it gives CASSDEQGITDTQYF.

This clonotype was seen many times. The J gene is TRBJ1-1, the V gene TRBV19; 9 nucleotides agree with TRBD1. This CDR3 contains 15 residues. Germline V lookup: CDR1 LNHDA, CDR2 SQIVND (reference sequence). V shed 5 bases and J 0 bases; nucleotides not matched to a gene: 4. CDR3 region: CASSGGQGMNTEAFF. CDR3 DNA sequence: TGTGCCAGTAGTGGGGGACAGGGAATGAACACTGAAGCTTTCTTT.

The CDR3 region is CASTGQGAPYTF. CDR3 nucleotide sequence: TGTGCCAGCACGGGGCAGGGGGCCCCATACACCTTC. This chain uses TRBV2 with TRBJ1-2; 8 bases are a match to TRBD1. This CDR3 has 12 residues. The V and J ends lost 7 bases and 11 bases, in that order; junction bases with no gene match: 9. Germline V gene lookup returns CDR1 SNHLY and CDR2 FYNNEI.

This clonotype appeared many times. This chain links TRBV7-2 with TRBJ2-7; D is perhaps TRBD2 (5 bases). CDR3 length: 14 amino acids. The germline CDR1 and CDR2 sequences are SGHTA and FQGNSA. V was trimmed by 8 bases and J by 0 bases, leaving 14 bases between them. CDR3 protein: CASSLGGFSYEQYF. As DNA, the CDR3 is TGTGCCAGCTCCCTAGGAGGTTTCTCCTACGAGCAGTACTTC.

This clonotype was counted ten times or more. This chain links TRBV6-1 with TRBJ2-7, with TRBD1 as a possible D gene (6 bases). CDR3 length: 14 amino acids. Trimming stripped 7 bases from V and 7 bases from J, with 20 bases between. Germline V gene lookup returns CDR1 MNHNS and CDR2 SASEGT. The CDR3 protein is CASINMGAPGEQYF. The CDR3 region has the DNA TGTGCCAGCATCAACATGGGGGCCCCTGGGGAGCAGTACTTC.

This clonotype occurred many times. In DNA, the CDR3 is TGTGCCACCAGTGACCCCGGGACAGGGAGTAACGAGCAGTACTTC. Protein: CATSDPGTGSNEQYF. This chain links TRBV24-1 with TRBJ2-7; 9 bases are a match to TRBD1. The CDR3 has 15 amino acids. V shed 4 bases, J shed 5 bases, and the junction held 8 bases outside the gene matches. Germline CDR1 is KGHDR and CDR2 is SFDVKD.

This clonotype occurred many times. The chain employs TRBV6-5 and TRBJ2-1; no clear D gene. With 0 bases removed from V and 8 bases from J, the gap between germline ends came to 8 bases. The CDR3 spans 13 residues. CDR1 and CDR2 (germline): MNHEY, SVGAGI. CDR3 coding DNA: TGTGCCAGCAGTTACTCGCCTCGGGATGAGCAGTTCTTC. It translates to CASSYSPRDEQFF.

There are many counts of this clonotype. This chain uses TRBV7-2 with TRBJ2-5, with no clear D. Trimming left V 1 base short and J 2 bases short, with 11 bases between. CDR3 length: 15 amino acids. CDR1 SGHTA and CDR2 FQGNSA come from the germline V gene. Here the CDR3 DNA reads TGTGCCAGCAGCTTAGGCGGTATTCTACAAGAGACCCAGTACTTC. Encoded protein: CASSLGGILQETQYF.

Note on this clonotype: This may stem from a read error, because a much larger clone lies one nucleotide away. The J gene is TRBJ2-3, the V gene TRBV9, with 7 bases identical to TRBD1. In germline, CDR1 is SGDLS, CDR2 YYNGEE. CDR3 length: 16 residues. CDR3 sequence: CASSVAPTGVADTRYF. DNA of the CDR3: TGTGCCAGCAGCGTAGCTCCTACAGGGGTGGCAGATACGCGGTATTTT. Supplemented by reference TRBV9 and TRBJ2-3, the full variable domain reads DSGVTQTPKHLITATGQRVTLRCSPRSGDLSVYWYQQSLDQGLQFLIQYYNGEERAKGNILERFSAQQFPDLHSELNLSSLELGDSALYFCASSVAPTGVADTRYFGPGTRLTVL.